This T cell receptor beta chain was recorded in a study of T cells in Graves' hyperthyroidism and ophthalmopathy. Findings and limits, study-wide: Ophthalmopathy was model-predicted a median about 7.1 months pre-onset. Among thyroid clonotypes expanded above 0.001, most also appeared in blood.

This clonotype was recorded at least ten times. Its antigen is undetermined. This sample holds PBMCs from 8 to 10 ml fresh peripheral blood. The CDR3 contains 11 residues. V was pared by 6 bases and J by 11 bases, with 16 bases between. Germline V CDR1 and CDR2: SQVTM, ANQGSEA. TCR beta CDR3 sequences were amplified from RNA transcripts. With the HTBI primer set, the TCR CDR3 went through a first round of RT-PCR. TCRdb recomputed calls from the multiplex PCR reads with MiXCR, one row per CDR3 protein. Seen here are fewer than 250,000 distinct CDR3 sequences, 24% observed once, and the top ten hold 35%. This chain uses TRBV29-1 with TRBJ1-1; maybe TRBD1 (5 bases). The sample was blood. The receptor comes from a woman aged 35 to 49 with Graves' ophthalmopathy. The CDR3 loop is CSVLRGGRAFF. The CDR3 coding sequence is TGCAGCGTACTACGGGGGGGGAGGGCTTTCTTT.